What follows are 24 T cell receptor beta chains derived from one specimen sequenced in a study of identical twins. TCRdb re-analysed the 5' RACE reads in MiXCR, keeping a single row per CDR3 protein. The table lists about 450,000 distinct CDR3 sequences, around 20% of them singletons. Sequencing used naive T cells sorted from blood. The source of these receptors is a man aged 50-60 years in good health.

A few counts support this clonotype. This chain links TRBV7-6 with TRBJ1-3, with unresolved D. Trimming pared 1 base from V and 0 bases from J, leaving 7 bases between. The CDR3 contains 15 residues. Germline CDR1 and CDR2: SGHVS and FNYEAQ. This CDR3 is CASSLVGISGNTIYF. In nucleotides, the CDR3 is TGTGCCAGCAGCTTAGTGGGCATCTCTGGAAACACCATATATTTT.

The table lists this clonotype with a few counts. The rearrangement uses TRBV4-2 and TRBJ2-5; 13 bases are a match to TRBD2. CDR3 length: 16 residues. J lost 5 bases, V lost 1 base, and 4 bases had no gene match. Germline-derived CDR1 and CDR2 are LGHNA and YNFKEQ. For the CDR3, the DNA is TGTGCCAGCAGCCAAGTCGTGACTAGCGGGGGGGAGACCCAGTACTTC. The encoded protein is CASSQVVTSGGETQYF.

The V and J genes are TRBV28 and TRBJ2-7; 8 positions match TRBD1. CDR3 size: 14 residues. CDR1 and CDR2 (germline): MDHEN, SYDVKM. Trimming took 7 bases from V and 0 from J; bases not matched to a gene: 5. CDR3 protein: CASTPGQASYEQYF. Written as DNA, the CDR3 is TGTGCCAGCACTCCGGGACAGGCCTCCTACGAGCAGTACTTC.

The gene calls are TRBV5-5 and TRBJ2-1, with TRBD1 matching 11 bases. This CDR3 is built from 14 residues. Trimming took 4 bases from V and 6 from J; bases not matched to a gene: 3. Germline values: CDR1 SGHKS, CDR2 YYEKEE (reference sequence). The CDR3 bases are TGTGCCAGCAGCGGGGACAGGGGGAGCAATGAGCAGTTCTTC. This gives the protein CASSGDRGSNEQFF.

This clonotype has just a few counts. This chain links TRBV5-1 with TRBJ2-3, with 8 bases matching TRBD1. The CDR3 is made up of 15 amino acids. Looked up from germline, CDR1 is SGHRS and CDR2 is YFSETQ. V gave up 6 bases and J gave up 5 bases; unmatched junction bases: 11. Here the CDR3 DNA reads TGCGCCAGCACCGTCGGGCAGGGGGCAGGAGATACGCAGTATTTT. It specifies CASTVGQGAGDTQYF.

This clonotype was detected ten times or more. This chain connects TRBV21-1 to TRBJ2-1; TRBD2 is the table's D call, not checked against the DNA. TRBV21-1 is a documented pseudogene. This CDR3 contains 19 residues. CDR3 in amino acids: CASSTPLRASGDTSNEQFF. CDR3 coding DNA: TGTGCCAGCAGCACCCCTCTCCGGGCGAGCGGGGATACCTCGAATGAGCAGTTCTTC.

The J gene is TRBJ1-6, the V gene TRBV29-1, with TRBD1 matching 7 bases. CDR3 length: 14 residues. Germline V lookup: CDR1 SQVTM, CDR2 ANQGSEA. The V segment lost 6 bases and the J segment 9 bases; nucleotides outside the gene matches: 11. CDR3 region: CSVRITGDGSPLHF. For the CDR3, the DNA is TGCAGCGTGAGAATTACAGGGGATGGTTCACCCCTCCACTTT.

This clonotype was counted ten times or more. This chain joins TRBV9 and TRBJ1-2, with unresolved D. CDR1 and CDR2 (germline): SGDLS, YYNGEE. V was trimmed by 1 base and J by 5 bases, leaving 12 bases between them. There are 14 residues in the CDR3. The DNA for the CDR3 is TGTGCCAGCAGCGTATCCCAGGCATCATATGGCTACACCTTC. This translates into CASSVSQASYGYTF.

The chain combines TRBV3-1 with TRBJ1-2, with D possibly matching TRBD1 (6 bases). The CDR3 extends over 14 amino acids. Trimming removed 2 bases at V and 6 bases at J, with 13 bases between. Per germline, CDR1 LGHDT and CDR2 YNNKEL (reference sequence). The CDR3 DNA reads as TGTGCCAGCAGCCAACCCGGACAGATTAATGGCTACACCTTC. It encodes CASSQPGQINGYTF.

The chain links TRBV29-1 to TRBJ2-7; possible D gene TRBD2, 6 bases. This CDR3 has 14 amino acids. Looked up from germline, CDR1 is SQVTM and CDR2 is ANQGSEA. Between the trimmed V and J ends, which lost 4 bases and 2 bases, there was a span of 15 bases. The CDR3 DNA reads as TGCAGCGTTGGCGTGGGGACGGGGGCCTACGAGCAGTACTTC. Translating gives CSVGVGTGAYEQYF.

This rearrangement joins TRBV20-1 to TRBJ1-2; 7 bases match TRBD1. The CDR3 spans 12 residues. The V gene end was trimmed by 2 bases and the J gene end by 8 bases; junction bases not matched to a gene: 5. Germline loops: CDR1 DFQATT, CDR2 SNEGSKA (reference sequence). For the CDR3, the DNA is TGCAGTGCTAGATTAGGGGGCGACGGCTACACCTTC. As protein: CSARLGGDGYTF.

This clonotype was seen only a few times. The genes are TRBV7-6 and TRBJ2-6, with D uncertain. The CDR3 consists of 15 residues. The germline CDR1 and CDR2 sequences are SGHVS and FNYEAQ. V lost 6 bases, J lost 2 bases, and 11 bases lay in between. CDR3 in amino acids: CASRSARTGANVLTF. CDR3 DNA sequence: TGTGCCAGCAGGAGCGCTAGAACTGGGGCCAACGTCCTGACTTTC.

The chain couples TRBV7-9 to TRBJ2-3; TRBD2 matches at 8 bases. The CDR3 runs 16 residues. In germline, CDR1 is SEHNR, CDR2 FQNEAQ (reference sequence). V was clipped by 0 bases and J by 6 bases; unmatched bases: 8. DNA for the CDR3: TGTGCCAGCAGCTTAGCGGCTAGCGGGTCGTCTGATACGCAGTATTTT. Protein sequence: CASSLAASGSSDTQYF.

This clonotype has just a few counts. This chain links TRBV6-5 with TRBJ2-3; either TRBD1 or TRBD2 may supply D (6 bases each). From germline, CDR1 is MNHEY and CDR2 SVGAGI. CDR3 length: 14 amino acids. Trimming shortened V by 4 bases and J by 6 bases, and 14 bases separated the two germline ends. The CDR3 loop reads CASSSSGGLDTQYF. As DNA, the CDR3 is TGTGCCAGCAGTTCTTCTGGGGGGCTGGATACGCAGTATTTT.

This clonotype was picked up many times. The CDR3 reads CASSFSGSTQFF. CDR3 bases: TGTGCCAGCAGCTTCAGCGGGAGCACGCAGTTCTTC. This chain connects TRBV5-6 to TRBJ2-1, with 8 bases that match TRBD2. V was clipped by 2 bases and J by 12 bases; unmatched bases: 4. Germline assignment: CDR1 SGHDT and CDR2 YYEEEE. This CDR3 region has 12 residues.

This rearrangement joins TRBV18 to TRBJ2-1; D uncertain. Judging by the DNA end, TRBJ2-7 fits better; the J call may be wrong. This CDR3 has 14 amino acids. Germline lookup yields CDR1 KGHSH and CDR2 LQKENI. CDR3 DNA sequence: TGTGCCAGCTCACCACCGTATATCTACAATGAGCAGTACTTC. It translates to CASSPPYIYNEQYF.

This clonotype occurred a few times. The V gene is TRBV4-2, the J gene TRBJ2-7; D perhaps matches TRBD1 (6 bases). This CDR3 is built from 14 residues. Trimming removed 3 bases at V and 2 bases at J, with 11 bases between. Germline V lookup: CDR1 LGHNA, CDR2 YNFKEQ. The CDR3 region has the DNA TGTGCCAGCAGCCAGGACAGTGATACCTACGAGCAGTACTTC. Translation gives CASSQDSDTYEQYF.

V and J are TRBV4-2 and TRBJ2-1, with D tentatively TRBD2 (5 bases). The germline V gene has CDR1 LGHNA and CDR2 YNFKEQ. Deletions cut 0 bases from V and 2 bases from J, with 8 bases between. The CDR3 consists of 15 residues. Here the CDR3 DNA reads TGTGCCAGCAGCCAAGAGAACGGGGCCTACAATGAGCAGTTCTTC. It codes for CASSQENGAYNEQFF.

This clonotype was seen ten or more times. V gene TRBV6-1 combines with J gene TRBJ2-5; D is uncertain. Per germline, CDR1 MNHNS and CDR2 SASEGT. The CDR3 is 14 residues long. The germline V and J ends were trimmed by 5 bases and 5 bases, with 15 bases remaining between them. CDR3 amino acids: CASSPHLDGETQYF. The CDR3 DNA reads as TGTGCCAGCAGTCCACACCTCGACGGGGAGACCCAGTACTTC.

The rearrangement joins TRBV20-1 to TRBJ2-1; D is unresolved. Trimming pared 6 bases from V and 4 bases from J, leaving 7 bases between. The CDR3 is made up of 11 amino acids. Germline CDR1 is DFQATT and CDR2 is SNEGSKA (reference sequence). This CDR3 is CSATRYNEQFF. CDR3 in DNA: TGCAGTGCCACGAGGTACAATGAGCAGTTCTTC.

The chain recombines TRBV24-1 with TRBJ2-5; TRBD1 matches 8 bases. The CDR3 totals 15 residues. The V gene end was trimmed by 4 bases and the J gene end by 2 bases; junction bases not matched to a gene: 5. Germline CDR1 is KGHDR and CDR2 is SFDVKD. Here the CDR3 DNA reads TGTGCCACCAGTGAGGCTGGACAGGGTCAAGAGACCCAGTACTTC. Protein: CATSEAGQGQETQYF.

The chain recombines TRBV9 with TRBJ2-7; the match to TRBD1 covers 8 bases. Looked up from germline, CDR1 is SGDLS and CDR2 is YYNGEE. This CDR3 has 15 residues. With V trimmed by 1 base and J by 6 bases, 9 bases remained unmatched. This CDR3 reads CASSVSTGVDGEQYF. In nucleotides, the CDR3 is TGTGCCAGCAGCGTATCGACAGGGGTGGACGGCGAGCAGTACTTC.

This clonotype was seen repeatedly, ten times or more. J is TRBJ2-1 and V is TRBV4-2; possibly TRBD1 for D (5 bases). CDR1 and CDR2 from the germline V gene are LGHNA and YNFKEQ. The CDR3 sequence is 17 residues long. V was cut by 0 bases and J by 7 bases, with 19 bases left in between. The DNA for the CDR3 is TGTGCCAGCAGCCAAGACGGTTCCAGGGTGGCTACAAATGAGCAGTTCTTC. Translated: CASSQDGSRVATNEQFF.

This clonotype was recorded at least ten times. The rearrangement links TRBV29-1 to TRBJ2-1, with TRBD2 as a possible D gene (6 bases). CDR1 is SQVTM and CDR2 is ANQGSEA in the germline V gene. V was shortened by 4 bases and J by 4 bases, with 14 bases between the two germline ends. This CDR3 contains 14 residues. The chain's CDR3 is CSVGVRGTYNEQFF. The CDR3 DNA is TGCAGCGTTGGGGTCCGGGGGACTTACAATGAGCAGTTCTTC.